This T cell receptor (beta chain) came from a study of T cell changes during pregnancy in multiple sclerosis. The repertoire was sequenced with immunoSEQ multiplex PCR; TCRdb's copy has only in-frame clones and lacks some. The table shows about 40,000 clones, with roughly nine tenths occurring only once. The junction had 10 bases not matched to a gene; V was cut back by 1 base and J by 3 bases. This CDR3 has 17 amino acids. Germline V gene sequence: CDR1 SGHVS, CDR2 FNYEAQ. This clonotype was sampled from a female donor with multiple sclerosis, enrolled in a pregnancy study. The chain recombines TRBV7-6 with TRBJ1-1; 8 nucleotides agree with TRBD1. The source material was CD4+ T cells from peripheral blood mononuclear cells, sampled in the first trimester of pregnancy. For the CDR3, the DNA is TGTGCCAGCAGCTTAGGACAGGGGAACAAGGGGGACACTGAAGCTTTCTTT. Its translation is CASSLGQGNKGDTEAFF.